The TCR beta chain described here comes from a study of Tregs in tolerant kidney transplant recipients. Study-wide results and limits: Some patients' samples used different primers over time, so nucleotide sequences weren't comparable.

CD4+CD25+CD127- Tregs, CD4+CD25- non-Tregs, CD4 and CD8 cells were sorted. With respect to this clone: Its target is not known.

Clones were read by immunoSEQ multiplex PCR, and TCRdb kept only the in-frame ones, dropping some. Here the sample spans tens of thousands of clones, 70% to 90% being singletons. Germline V lookup: CDR1 SGDLS, CDR2 YYNGEE. V shed 3 bases, J shed 4 bases, and the junction held 11 bases outside the gene matches. This CDR3 has 16 amino acids. This chain connects TRBV9 to TRBJ1-2; 8 bases are shared with TRBD1. This sequence originates from a human donor who received a combined kidney and bone marrow transplant. This material consisted of Tregs from blood, taken before the transplant. DNA for the CDR3: TGTGCCAGCAGCGGGCCTCCGGGACAGGCGATCTATGGCTACACCTTC. This sequence encodes CASSGPPGQAIYGYTF. The whole variable domain, remainder taken from reference TRBV9 and TRBJ1-2, is DSGVTQTPKHLITATGQRVTLRCSPRSGDLSVYWYQQSLDQGLQFLIQYYNGEERAKGNILERFSAQQFPDLHSELNLSSLELGDSALYFCASSGPPGQAIYGYTFGSGTRLTVV.